The following is a TCR beta chain sequence with its context. The sample comes from a study of T cells in localized non-small cell lung cancer. Produced via immunoSEQ multiplex PCR; TCRdb's table is partial and in-frame only. Of about 23,000 clones listed, roughly nine tenths were seen once; the top ten hold about 31%. Germline V gene data show CDR1 as MNHNS and CDR2 as SASEGT. The CDR3 totals 13 residues. V gave up 8 bases and J gave up 1 base, with 11 bases separating them. The sample was peripheral blood, taken before any cancer treatment. The genes are TRBV6-1 and TRBJ2-5; D is perhaps TRBD1 (5 bases). The receptor comes from a male donor aged 60 or over with stage I squamous cell lung carcinoma. The CDR3 nucleotides are TGTGCCAGCTCGTGGGGCATCCAAGAGACCCAGTACTTC. It yields the protein CASSWGIQETQYF.